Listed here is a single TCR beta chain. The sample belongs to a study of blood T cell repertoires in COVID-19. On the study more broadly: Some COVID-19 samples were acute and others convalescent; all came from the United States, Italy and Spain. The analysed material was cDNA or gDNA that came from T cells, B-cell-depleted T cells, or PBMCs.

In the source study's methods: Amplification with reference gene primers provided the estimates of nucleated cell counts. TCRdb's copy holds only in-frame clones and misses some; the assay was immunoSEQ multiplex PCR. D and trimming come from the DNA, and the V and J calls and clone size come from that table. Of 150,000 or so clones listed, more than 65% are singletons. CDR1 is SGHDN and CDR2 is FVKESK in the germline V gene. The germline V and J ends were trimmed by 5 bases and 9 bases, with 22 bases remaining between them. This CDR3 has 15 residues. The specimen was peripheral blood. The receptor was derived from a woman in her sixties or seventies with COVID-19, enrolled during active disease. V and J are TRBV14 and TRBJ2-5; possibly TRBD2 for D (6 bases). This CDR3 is CASSSFQEGWEAQYF. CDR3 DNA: TGTGCCAGCAGCTCTTTTCAGGAAGGGTGGGAGGCCCAGTACTTC.